Below, 20 T cell receptor beta chains from the same sample are listed, as sequenced in a study of chemoradiotherapy in HPV16-positive cancers. Here immunoSEQ multiplex PCR was the method, and the copy in TCRdb shows in-frame clones only, minus some. The table lists more than 15,000 clones, 79% of them singletons, with 9.5% to 13% in the top ten. Collection took place from a patient who underwent chemoradiotherapy. These receptors came from a human donor with HPV-associated anogenital cancer.

The chain links TRBV18 to TRBJ1-6; tentative D call: TRBD1 (5 bases). Deletions cut 3 bases from V and 10 bases from J, with 16 bases between. The CDR3 loop spans 15 amino acids. CDR1 KGHSH and CDR2 LQKENI come from the germline V gene. The CDR3 bases are TGTGCCAGCTCACCTAACGGAGGGGCGAAATCACCCCTCCACTTT. Translated: CASSPNGGAKSPLHF.

V usage is TRBV14 and J usage is TRBJ2-7, with TRBD1 identical over 10 bases. Germline values: CDR1 SGHDN, CDR2 FVKESK. V lost 4 bases to trimming and J lost 4 bases; unmatched junction nucleotides: 4. This CDR3 region has 14 residues. DNA for the CDR3: TGTGCCAGCAGCCTCCCGGGACAGGGGTACGAGCAGTACTTC. Amino acids: CASSLPGQGYEQYF.

The chain uses TRBV4-1 and TRBJ1-3; D uncertain. The CDR3 covers 15 residues. Trimming stripped 1 base from V and 0 bases from J, with 7 bases between. CDR1 and CDR2 (germline): MGHRA, YSYEKL. CDR3 DNA: TGCGCCAGCAGCCAAGGGGTCCCCTCTGGAAACACCATATATTTT. The encoded protein is CASSQGVPSGNTIYF.

This clone came up once. V and J are TRBV4-2 and TRBJ2-2, with 11 nucleotides matching TRBD2. CDR3 length: 15 residues. Germline trimming cut 0 bases from V and 6 bases from J; bases unmatched to any gene: 0. Germline lookup yields CDR1 LGHNA and CDR2 YNFKEQ. The CDR3 DNA sequence: TGTGCCAGCAGCCAAGATAGCGGGGGGGCCGGGGAGCTGTTTTTT. Its protein is CASSQDSGGAGELFF.

The J gene is TRBJ1-5, the V gene TRBV30; no clear D gene. This CDR3 has 13 amino acids. Germline V lookup: CDR1 GTSNPN, CDR2 SVGIG (reference sequence). Trimming removed 5 bases from V and 2 bases from J, with 10 bases in between. CDR3 DNA sequence: TGTGCCTGGCAGATGGGCGGCAATCAGCCCCAGCATTTT. The encoded protein is CAWQMGGNQPQHF.

The chain carries TRBV18 and TRBJ2-7, with D tentatively TRBD1 (6 bases). There are 14 residues in the CDR3. Germline values: CDR1 KGHSH, CDR2 LQKENI. The V and J ends lost 6 bases and 5 bases respectively, with 17 bases between them. CDR3 protein: CASSPVGQNNEQYF. The CDR3 DNA is TGTGCCAGCTCGCCGGTGGGACAAAATAACGAGCAGTACTTC.

Only a few counts were recorded for this clone. The genes are TRBV4-2 and TRBJ1-6; the D gene is possibly TRBD1 (5 bases). Germline CDR1 LGHNA, CDR2 YNFKEQ. CDR3 length equals 16 residues. V lost 2 bases to trimming and J lost 15 bases, with 23 bases between them. CDR3 amino acids: CASSQPVGAETPFLHF. CDR3 sequence (DNA): TGTGCCAGCAGCCAACCAGTTGGGGCCGAGACTCCTTTCCTCCACTTT.

The chain has TRBV5-1 and TRBJ1-4, with D tentatively TRBD1 (5 bases). This CDR3 contains 16 residues. CDR1 and CDR2 from the germline V gene are SGHRS and YFSETQ. The V end was cut by 4 bases, the J end by 8 bases, with 21 bases between. DNA of the CDR3: TGCGCCAGCAGCCCCGGGACGGGGGGAAGTAGGGAAAAACTGTTTTTT. Translating gives CASSPGTGGSREKLFF.

The chain links TRBV7-3 to TRBJ2-3, with D perhaps matching TRBD2 (5 bases). CDR1 is SGHTA and CDR2 is FQGTGA in the germline V gene. V lost 4 bases to trimming and J lost 11 bases, with 13 bases between them. The CDR3 runs to 12 residues. CDR3: CASSYHLGEQYF. CDR3 bases: TGTGCCAGCAGCTACCACCTCGGGGAGCAGTATTTT.

The chain is built from TRBV30 and TRBJ1-2; 11 bases match TRBD1. This CDR3 has 14 residues. Trimming removed 4 bases from V and 2 bases from J; junction bases left unmatched: 3. Germline loops: CDR1 GTSNPN, CDR2 SVGIG (reference sequence). The CDR3 is CAWTGDRGNYGYTF. The CDR3 DNA is TGTGCCTGGACCGGGGACAGGGGGAACTATGGCTACACCTTC. The complete variable domain, with remaining parts taken from reference TRBV30 and TRBJ1-2, reads SQTIHQWPATLVQPVGSPLSLECTVEGTSNPNLYWYRQAAGRGLQLLFYSVGIGQISSEVPQNLSASRPQDRQFILSSKKLLLSDSGFYLCAWTGDRGNYGYTFGSGTRLTVV.

The chain couples TRBV5-4 to TRBJ2-6; the D gene is possibly TRBD1 (5 bases). Germline CDR1 reads SGHNT; CDR2 reads YYREEE (reference sequence). The CDR3 contains 18 residues. V gave up 0 bases and J gave up 1 base, with 14 bases separating them. CDR3 in DNA: TGTGCCAGCAGCTTGGGGGGCTCAGTGAGATCTGGGGCCAACGTCCTGACTTTC. Protein product: CASSLGGSVRSGANVLTF.

This chain links TRBV5-1 with TRBJ2-7, with 9 bases aligning to TRBD1. The J segment lost 6 bases and the V segment lost 0 bases, leaving 7 bases of the junction unmatched. The CDR3 runs 15 residues. CDR1 SGHRS and CDR2 YFSETQ come from the germline V gene. Here the CDR3 DNA reads TGCGCCAGCAGCTTGGGGGGGACAGGGTTCGTCGAGCAGTACTTC. This translates into CASSLGGTGFVEQYF.

This chain's CDR3 is CATGQSRVSGNTIYF. CDR3 in DNA: TGTGCCACAGGACAGTCGCGAGTTTCTGGAAACACCATATATTTT. V and J are TRBV27 and TRBJ1-3, with D possibly TRBD1 on 6 matching bases. The germline CDR1 and CDR2 sequences are MNHEY and SMNVEV (reference sequence). The CDR3 length is 15 residues. Trimming stripped 10 bases from V and 1 base from J, with 17 bases between.

This sequence joins TRBV5-1 and TRBJ1-2; D remains ambiguous. CDR1 is SGHRS, CDR2 YFSETQ, per germline. V lost 2 bases and J 4 bases, leaving 15 bases between the germline ends. This CDR3 has 15 amino acids. The CDR3 protein is CASSLWDEAIYGYTF. CDR3 in DNA: TGCGCCAGCAGCTTATGGGATGAGGCCATCTATGGCTACACCTTC.

CDR3 sequence reads: CASSRDRGEFDYGYTF. CDR3 in DNA: TGTGCCAGCAGCCGGGACAGGGGAGAATTCGACTATGGCTACACCTTC. V and J are TRBV7-8 and TRBJ1-2; 10 nucleotides match TRBD1. Looked up from germline, CDR1 is SGHVS and CDR2 is FQNEAQ. The CDR3 runs to 16 residues. V was clipped by 5 bases and J by 3 bases; unmatched bases: 9. The full variable domain, its missing parts supplied by reference TRBV7-8 and TRBJ1-2, is GAGVSQSPRYKVAKRGQDVALRCDPISGHVSLFWYQQALGQGPEFLTYFQNEAQLDKSGLPSDRFFAERPEGSVSTLKIQRTQQEDSAVYLCASSRDRGEFDYGYTFGSGTRLTVV.

The rearrangement joins TRBV19 to TRBJ1-2, with unresolved D. V was shortened by 3 bases and J by 4 bases, with 6 bases between the two germline ends. The CDR3 is made up of 12 amino acids. From germline, CDR1 is LNHDA and CDR2 SQIVND (reference sequence). The CDR3 sequence: CASSISAYGYTF. In nucleotides, the CDR3 is TGTGCCAGTAGTATTTCGGCCTATGGCTACACCTTC.

The V and J genes are TRBV28 and TRBJ1-5; 9 nucleotides align to TRBD1. Losses at the gene ends were 6 bases for V and 7 bases for J; bases not matched to a gene: 10. Germline CDR1 MDHEN, CDR2 SYDVKM. CDR3 length: 15 amino acids. The chain's CDR3 is CASRLGQGYRQPQHF. The CDR3 DNA is TGTGCCAGCAGGCTCGGACAGGGGTATCGCCAGCCCCAGCATTTT.

The V and J genes are TRBV6-6 and TRBJ1-1; a weak D match, TRBD1 (6 bases). The CDR3 spans 13 residues. V lost 6 bases and J 11 bases, leaving 19 bases between the germline ends. Germline values: CDR1 MNHNY, CDR2 SVGAGI (reference sequence). The chain's CDR3 is CASRRNYRAGAFF. For the CDR3, the DNA is TGTGCCAGCAGGCGGAACTACAGGGCGGGGGCTTTCTTT.

The chain's CDR3 is CASRRVEGPYEQYF. CDR3 nucleotide sequence: TGTGCCAGCAGACGGGTTGAGGGGCCCTACGAGCAGTACTTC. The chain has TRBV6-1 and TRBJ2-7, with D perhaps assigned TRBD1 or TRBD2 (5 bases each). The CDR3 has 14 residues. The germline V and J ends were trimmed by 6 bases and 2 bases, with 14 bases remaining between them. From germline, CDR1 is MNHNS and CDR2 SASEGT.

The V gene is TRBV6-4, the J gene TRBJ2-5; possible D gene TRBD1, 6 bases. The J call may not be correct, given that the DNA end is closer to TRBJ2-7. CDR3 length: 15 amino acids. Germline CDR1 MRHNA, CDR2 SNTAGT. CDR3 DNA: TGTGCCAGCAGCAATACCGGGACACATTACTACGAGCAGTACTTC. As protein: CASSNTGTHYYEQYF.